Below are 29 T cell receptor beta chains sequenced from a single sample in a study of Graves' ophthalmopathy and Graves' hyperthyroidism. RNA transcripts provided the template for amplifying TCR beta CDR3 regions. An opening RT-PCR round employed HTBI primers and preceded a second-round multiplex PCR. MiXCR, applied by TCRdb to the multiplex PCR reads, yields one record per CDR3 protein. The sample lists hundreds of thousands of distinct CDR3 sequences, 22% occurring once. What was sequenced was peripheral blood. The source of these receptors is a woman under 30 with stable Graves' hyperthyroidism. Some clones in this sample may be carry-over from other donors' samples.

Many counts were recorded for this clonotype. The V call is TRBV20-1, the J call TRBJ2-3, with D possibly matching TRBD2 (6 bases). This CDR3 has 12 residues. The germline CDR1 and CDR2 sequences are DFQATT and SNEGSKA (reference sequence). The V and J ends lost 3 bases and 6 bases respectively, with 10 bases between them. DNA of the CDR3: TGCAGTGCTAGCGGGAGAGGGGATACGCAGTATTTT. Its protein product is CSASGRGDTQYF.

This clonotype appeared many times. The rearrangement links TRBV2 to TRBJ2-7, with 7 bases lining up with TRBD2. Germline V gene data show CDR1 as SNHLY and CDR2 as FYNNEI. The CDR3 totals 15 residues. V lost 6 bases and J lost 2; bases outside the gene matches: 10. The CDR3 region is CASREGGVSPYEQYF. The CDR3 DNA reads TGTGCCAGCAGGGAGGGAGGGGTATCTCCCTACGAGCAGTACTTC.

This clonotype appeared many times. The V call is TRBV20-1, the J call TRBJ2-7; TRBD2 is a possible D gene (6 bases). Germline V gene lookup returns CDR1 DFQATT and CDR2 SNEGSKA (reference sequence). Trimming shortened V by 0 bases and J by 4 bases, and 16 bases separated the two germline ends. The CDR3 has 15 residues. CDR3 in DNA: TGCAGTGCTAGAGATCAGCGGGCAGGGAGGTACGAGCAGTACTTC. This translates into CSARDQRAGRYEQYF.

This clonotype was counted once. The V gene is TRBV6-5, the J gene TRBJ2-5, with D perhaps assigned TRBD1 or TRBD2 (5 bases each). CDR3 length equals 13 residues. CDR1 is MNHEY and CDR2 is SVGAGI in the germline V gene. V dropped 4 bases and J dropped 7 bases, with 13 bases sitting between them. The CDR3 is CASSWERTGTQYF. In DNA form, the CDR3 reads TGTGCCAGCAGTTGGGAGCGCACAGGGACCCAGTACTTC.

This clonotype was seen at least ten times. V is TRBV6-1 and J is TRBJ2-2; 8 bases line up with TRBD1. This CDR3 contains 15 residues. Looked up from germline, CDR1 is MNHNS and CDR2 is SASEGT. With 6 bases clipped from V and 7 bases from J, the junction kept 10 bases outside the gene matches. The CDR3 region has the DNA TGTGCCAGCAGACTAGGGACAGGCCTCGGCGGGGAGCTGTTTTTT. Protein product: CASRLGTGLGGELFF.

This clonotype was detected many times. The chain employs TRBV15 and TRBJ2-2; D possibly corresponds to TRBD1 (6 bases). The CDR3 length is 13 residues. Between the trimmed V and J ends, which lost 8 bases and 0 bases, there was a span of 7 bases. Germline V lookup: CDR1 LNHNV, CDR2 YYDKDF (reference sequence). CDR3: CATGQSNTGELFF. The DNA for the CDR3 is TGTGCCACCGGACAGTCGAACACCGGGGAGCTGTTTTTT. Variable domain in full (rest from reference TRBV15 and TRBJ2-2): DAMVIQNPRYQVTQFGKPVTLSCSQTLNHNVMYWYQQKSSQAPKLLFHYYDKDFNNEADTPDNFQSRRPNTSFCFLDIRSPGLGDTAMYLCATGQSNTGELFFGEGSRLTVL.

This clonotype has ten or more counts. V gene TRBV6-1 combines with J gene TRBJ1-1; no firm D call. This CDR3 is built from 12 residues. V shed 7 bases and J shed 4 bases, with 10 bases lying between them. Germline V gene data show CDR1 as MNHNS and CDR2 as SASEGT. The CDR3 protein is CASNPWSTEAFF. Written as DNA, the CDR3 is TGTGCCAGCAACCCGTGGAGCACTGAAGCTTTCTTT.

This clonotype has at least ten counts. V is TRBV12-3 or TRBV12-4 and J is TRBJ2-2, with a tentative D call TRBD2 (5 bases). The CDR3 extends over 14 amino acids. Trimming left V 2 bases short and J 7 bases short, with 11 bases between. The CDR3 nucleotides read TGTGCCAGCAGTTTATTGGGCCGGGACGGGGAGCTGTTTTTT. This sequence encodes CASSLLGRDGELFF.

The gene calls are TRBV2 and TRBJ2-7, with D perhaps assigned TRBD1 or TRBD2 (5 bases each). The CDR3 runs to 14 residues. V was clipped by 6 bases and J by 6 bases, with 18 bases between them. The germline CDR1 and CDR2 sequences are SNHLY and FYNNEI. The CDR3 region has the DNA TGTGCCAGCAGCCTCCGGGACGGCTCCGGCGAGCAGTACTTC. Translating gives CASSLRDGSGEQYF.

This clonotype has only a few counts. V usage is TRBV20-1 and J usage is TRBJ2-5, with 13 bases fitting TRBD2. The CDR3 sequence is 16 residues long. V lost 0 bases, J lost 5 bases, and 6 bases stayed unmatched. Per germline, CDR1 DFQATT and CDR2 SNEGSKA (reference sequence). In DNA form, the CDR3 reads TGCAGTGCTAGAGAAGGACTAGCGGGGGTTTTGGAGACCCAGTACTTC. Amino acid sequence: CSAREGLAGVLETQYF.

This clonotype has only a few counts. V usage is TRBV2 and J usage is TRBJ1-2, with D unclear. This CDR3 is built from 14 residues. V lost 0 bases and J lost 4, with 9 bases in between. Germline V gives CDR1 SNHLY, CDR2 FYNNEI. The CDR3 is CASSEARQAYGYTF. CDR3 sequence (DNA): TGTGCCAGCAGTGAAGCGCGGCAGGCCTATGGCTACACCTTC.

This clonotype showed up many times. The V and J genes are TRBV6-1 and TRBJ2-7; 10 bases map to TRBD1. V was pared by 4 bases and J by 3 bases, with 6 bases of the junction left unmatched. The CDR3 extends over 15 amino acids. Germline V gene sequence: CDR1 MNHNS, CDR2 SASEGT. The CDR3 spells CASSARDRGIYEQYF. In DNA, the CDR3 is TGTGCCAGCAGTGCCCGGGACAGGGGAATCTACGAGCAGTACTTC.

The J gene is TRBJ1-5, the V gene TRBV18; D not certain. The length of the CDR3 is 15 residues. CDR1 and CDR2 from the germline V gene are KGHSH and LQKENI. V was trimmed by 2 bases and J by 0 bases, leaving 8 bases between them. The CDR3 protein is CASSPNSNSNQPQHF. As DNA, the CDR3 is TGTGCCAGCTCACCAAACAGCAATAGCAATCAGCCCCAGCATTTT.

With regard to this clonotype: A clone one base away is much larger, so this may be a read error. The chain combines TRBV12-3 or TRBV12-4 with TRBJ2-7; 10 bases map to TRBD2. Unmatched junction bases numbered 8, after V lost 4 bases and J lost 2 bases. The CDR3 runs 16 residues. The CDR3, as DNA: TGTGCCAGCAGTTACGGACTAGCGGCGGGGACCTACGAGCAGTACTTC. Translating it yields CASSYGLAAGTYEQYF.

The J gene is TRBJ2-2, the V gene TRBV7-9; maybe TRBD1 (5 bases). CDR1 and CDR2 (germline): SEHNR, FQNEAQ (reference sequence). CDR3 size: 14 residues. V lost 7 bases and J lost 1, with 10 bases in between. The DNA for the CDR3 is TGTGCCAGCAACCCGACAGAGAACACCGGGGAGCTGTTTTTT. It is translated as CASNPTENTGELFF.

The chain has TRBV6-1 and TRBJ2-7, with TRBD2 matching over 11 bases. Germline values: CDR1 MNHNS, CDR2 SASEGT. The J segment lost 2 bases and the V segment lost 10 bases, leaving 10 bases of the junction unmatched. This CDR3 comprises 15 residues. The CDR3 protein is CATIPGLAATYEQYF. For the CDR3, the DNA is TGTGCCACAATACCGGGACTAGCGGCGACCTACGAGCAGTACTTC.

At least ten counts were recorded for this clonotype. This chain joins TRBV6-1 and TRBJ2-5; D possibly matches TRBD1 or TRBD2 (5 bases each). CDR1 and CDR2 (germline): MNHNS, SASEGT. The CDR3 contains 13 residues. Between the trimmed V and J ends, which lost 7 bases and 5 bases, there was a span of 14 bases. This CDR3 is CASKARDEETQYF. Written as DNA, the CDR3 is TGTGCCAGCAAAGCCCGGGACGAGGAGACCCAGTACTTC.

V usage is TRBV25-1 and J usage is TRBJ2-7; 7 positions match TRBD1. Germline V CDR1 and CDR2: MGHDK, SYGVNS. Trimming cost V 2 bases and J 6 bases; bases outside gene matches: 13. CDR3 length: 16 amino acids. Here the CDR3 DNA reads TGTGCCAGCAGTGAAACCCTGGGACAGCCTTCCACCGAGCAGTACTTC. Its translation is CASSETLGQPSTEQYF.

This clonotype was counted many times. The V gene is TRBV6-5, the J gene TRBJ1-2; tentatively, D is TRBD1 (6 bases). This CDR3 has 13 amino acids. V lost 2 bases to trimming and J lost 8 bases, with 12 bases between them. Germline lookup yields CDR1 MNHEY and CDR2 SVGAGI. In DNA form, the CDR3 reads TGTGCCAGCAGTTACCAGGGGCAGTTCGGCTACACCTTC. Its protein product is CASSYQGQFGYTF.

The rearrangement joins TRBV12-3 or TRBV12-4 to TRBJ1-1; no reliable D call. This CDR3 has 14 residues. Trimming stripped 7 bases from V and 3 bases from J, with 15 bases between. Here the CDR3 reads CASILSWEDTEAFF. Here the CDR3 DNA reads TGTGCCAGCATCCTATCGTGGGAGGACACTGAAGCTTTCTTT.

J is TRBJ1-6 and V is TRBV7-8; TRBD1 agrees at 7 bases. This CDR3 is built from 14 residues. In germline, CDR1 is SGHVS, CDR2 FQNEAQ. The trim removed 4 bases at V and 13 bases at J, leaving 10 bases unmatched. The CDR3 protein is CASSSSTGFIPLHF. Written as DNA, the CDR3 is TGTGCCAGCAGCTCGTCGACAGGGTTCATCCCCCTCCACTTT.

The V gene is TRBV6-1, the J gene TRBJ2-7, with unresolved D. The assigned J gene may be wrong: the sequence end matches TRBJ2-5 better. The CDR3 is made up of 14 amino acids. The germline V gene encodes CDR1 MNHNS and CDR2 SASEGT. The CDR3 DNA follows: TGTGCCAGCAGTGAAAGGTTGGAGCTAGGGACCCAGTACTTC. Translation: CASSERLELGTQYF.

Many counts were recorded for this clonotype. The J gene is TRBJ1-2, the V gene TRBV28, with D uncertain. The germline CDR1 and CDR2 sequences are MDHEN and SYDVKM. The CDR3 consists of 16 residues. V was trimmed by 3 bases and J by 4 bases, leaving 18 bases between them. For the CDR3, the DNA is TGTGCCAGCAGTTTTAACCCGGGGAGGATGGGCTATGGCTACACCTTC. Residues: CASSFNPGRMGYGYTF.

A remark on this clonotype: A much more abundant neighbour one base away suggests this may be a read error. The chain employs TRBV5-6 and TRBJ2-7, with TRBD1 as a possible D gene (5 bases). The CDR3 covers 12 residues. V was cut by 4 bases and J by 7 bases, with 12 bases left in between. From germline, CDR1 is SGHDT and CDR2 YYEEEE. The CDR3 DNA reads TGTGCCAGCAGCCGACCAGGGTTTGAGCAGTACTTC. Protein sequence: CASSRPGFEQYF.

Many counts were recorded for this clonotype. The chain joins TRBV7-9 to TRBJ1-1; 8 bases fit TRBD1. V shed 5 bases and J 4 bases; nucleotides not matched to a gene: 9. This CDR3 has 15 residues. Looked up from germline, CDR1 is SEHNR and CDR2 is FQNEAQ (reference sequence). Written as DNA, the CDR3 is TGTGCCAGCAGCCCAGGACAGGGCGGGAGCACTGAAGCTTTCTTT. Translated: CASSPGQGGSTEAFF.

This clonotype was counted ten times or more. The chain combines TRBV6-5 with TRBJ1-2; 10 bases map to TRBD1. V was pared by 0 bases and J by 5 bases, with 3 bases of the junction left unmatched. CDR3 length: 15 amino acids. Germline loops: CDR1 MNHEY, CDR2 SVGAGI. CDR3 bases: TGTGCCAGCAGTTACTCTCGGGACAGGGGTTATGGCTACACCTTC. Protein sequence: CASSYSRDRGYGYTF.

This clonotype has at least ten counts. The chain is built from TRBV20-1 and TRBJ2-7; possibly TRBD2 for D (5 bases). Germline CDR1 is DFQATT and CDR2 is SNEGSKA (reference sequence). V was pared by 0 bases and J by 5 bases, with 14 bases between. The CDR3 consists of 14 residues. The CDR3 loop reads CSAREGLYLNEQYF. CDR3 nucleotides: TGCAGTGCTAGAGAAGGACTCTACCTAAACGAGCAGTACTTC.

As regards this clonotype: Likely a read error: the CDR3 ends without its conserved phenylalanine or tryptophan. The rearrangement links TRBV6-2 or TRBV6-3 to TRBJ1-1, with a possible D match to TRBD1 (5 bases). The germline CDR1 and CDR2 sequences are MNHEY and SVGEGT. Trimming took off 6 bases at V and 5 bases at J, with 19 bases between the two ends. The CDR3 sequence is 15 residues long. CDR3 region: CASSYEQGGETEAFS. The CDR3 coding sequence is TGTGCCAGCAGCTACGAGCAGGGAGGTGAGACTGAAGCTTTCTCT.

The chain is built from TRBV24-1 and TRBJ1-5, with 8 positions matching TRBD1. V was clipped by 9 bases and J by 3 bases; unmatched bases: 6. CDR3 length equals 14 residues. Germline CDR1 is KGHDR and CDR2 is SFDVKD. The CDR3 loop reads CATGTGGDNQPQHF. As DNA, the CDR3 is TGTGCCACCGGGACAGGAGGGGACAATCAGCCCCAGCATTTT.